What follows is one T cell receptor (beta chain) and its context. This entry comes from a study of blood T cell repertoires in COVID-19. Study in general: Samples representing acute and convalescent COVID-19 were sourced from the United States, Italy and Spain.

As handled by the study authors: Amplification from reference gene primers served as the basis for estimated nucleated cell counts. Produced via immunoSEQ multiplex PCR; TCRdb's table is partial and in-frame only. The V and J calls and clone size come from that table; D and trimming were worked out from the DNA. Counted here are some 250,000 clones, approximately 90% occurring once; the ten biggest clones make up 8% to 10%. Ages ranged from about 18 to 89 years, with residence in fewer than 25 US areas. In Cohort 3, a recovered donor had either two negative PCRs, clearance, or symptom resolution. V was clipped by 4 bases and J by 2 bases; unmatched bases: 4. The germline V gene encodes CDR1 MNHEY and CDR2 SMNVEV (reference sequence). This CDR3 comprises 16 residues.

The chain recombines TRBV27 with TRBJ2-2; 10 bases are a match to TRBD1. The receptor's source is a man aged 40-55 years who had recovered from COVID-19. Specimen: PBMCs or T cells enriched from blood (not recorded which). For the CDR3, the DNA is TGTGCCAGCAGTTCCTGGACAGGGGGTAACACCGGGGAGCTGTTTTTT. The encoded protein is CASSSWTGGNTGELFF.